Listed below are T cell receptor beta chains from one sample, sequenced in a study of T cell changes during pregnancy in multiple sclerosis. Clones were read by immunoSEQ multiplex PCR, and TCRdb kept only the in-frame ones, dropping some. The sample shows 100,000 to 140,000 clones, just under 95% of them seen only once. This sample comprised peripheral blood, obtained in the third trimester of pregnancy. These TCRs come from a female donor in good health, enrolled as a control in a pregnancy study. Both conserved end residues are part of each CDR3. The D gene is left open where the match is weak. Where a row states a size, it is once, few, many or the class of an expanded clone; other rows omit it.

v_call: TRBV9
clone_size: NA
j_call: TRBJ2-5
d_call: TRBD2
cdr3_nt: TGTGCCAGCAGCGAGCGGCCCGGGGGGAGCGAGACCCAGTACTTC
cdr3_aa: CASSERPGGSETQYF

v_call: TRBV7-8
clone_size: NA
j_call: TRBJ1-6
d_call: NA
cdr3_nt: TGTGCCAGCAGCCCCAGAGGAGGATATAATTCACCCCTCCACTTT
cdr3_aa: CASSPRGGYNSPLHF

v_call: TRBV30
clone_size: NA
j_call: TRBJ1-1
d_call: NA
cdr3_nt: TGTGCCTGGGCCCGGGTAAACACTGAAGCTTTCTTT
cdr3_aa: CAWARVNTEAFF

v_call: TRBV14
clone_size: few
j_call: TRBJ1-1
d_call: TRBD1
cdr3_nt: TGTGCCAGCAGCCAGGGATACAGGGGCCGCACTGAAGCTTTCTTT
cdr3_aa: CASSQGYRGRTEAFF

v_call: TRBV12-5
clone_size: NA
j_call: TRBJ2-5
d_call: TRBD2
cdr3_nt: TGTGCTAGTGGTTTGGTACGATCTAGCGGGGATCAAGAGACCCAGTACTTC
cdr3_aa: CASGLVRSSGDQETQYF

v_call: TRBV6-4
clone_size: NA
j_call: TRBJ2-3
d_call: TRBD2
cdr3_nt: TGTGCCAGCAGTGACAGGGCGGGGGGGCCAGATACGCAGTATTTT
cdr3_aa: CASSDRAGGPDTQYF

v_call: TRBV19
clone_size: NA
j_call: TRBJ2-7
d_call: TRBD2
cdr3_nt: TGTGCCAGTAGCGGGACTAGCGGGGAGCAGTACTTC
cdr3_aa: CASSGTSGEQYF

v_call: TRBV9
clone_size: NA
j_call: TRBJ2-2
d_call: TRBD1
cdr3_nt: TGTGCCAGCAGCGTAGCAAGCCAGGGGGCGCGCACCGGGGAGCTGTTTTTT
cdr3_aa: CASSVASQGARTGELFF

v_call: TRBV2
clone_size: once
j_call: TRBJ2-2
d_call: NA
cdr3_nt: TGTGCCAGCAGTTACAGGTACACCGGGGAGCTGTTTTTT
cdr3_aa: CASSYRYTGELFF

v_call: TRBV6-5
clone_size: NA
j_call: TRBJ1-3
d_call: TRBD1
cdr3_nt: TGTGCCAGCAGCTCCGGGACAGCTGGAAACACCATATATTTT
cdr3_aa: CASSSGTAGNTIYF

v_call: TRBV7-8
clone_size: NA
j_call: TRBJ1-5
d_call: TRBD1
cdr3_nt: TGTGCCAGCAGCCTGGACAGGATTAGCAATCAGCCCCAGCATTTT
cdr3_aa: CASSLDRISNQPQHF

v_call: TRBV6-1
clone_size: NA
j_call: TRBJ2-3
d_call: TRBD2
cdr3_nt: TGTGCCAGCAGTGAGGCCAGCGGGGCCACAGATACGCAGTATTTT
cdr3_aa: CASSEASGATDTQYF

v_call: TRBV7-3
clone_size: NA
j_call: TRBJ2-5
d_call: NA
cdr3_nt: TGTGCCAGCAGCTTAAATCCGAGGGGGGAGACCCAGTACTTC
cdr3_aa: CASSLNPRGETQYF

v_call: TRBV7-2
clone_size: NA
j_call: TRBJ2-1
d_call: TRBD2
cdr3_nt: TGTGCCAGCAGGCTGCTAGCGGGGGGAAAGAATGAGCAGTTCTTC
cdr3_aa: CASRLLAGGKNEQFF

v_call: TRBV19
clone_size: once
j_call: TRBJ1-2
d_call: NA
cdr3_nt: TGTGCCAGTAGTATAACGTCTCCACGGGACTATGGCTACACCTTC
cdr3_aa: CASSITSPRDYGYTF

v_call: TRBV11-3
clone_size: NA
j_call: TRBJ1-1
d_call: TRBD1
cdr3_nt: TGTGCCAGCAGCCCCGACAGGGACACTGAAGCTTTCTTT
cdr3_aa: CASSPDRDTEAFF

v_call: TRBV10-3
clone_size: NA
j_call: TRBJ1-2
d_call: TRBD1
cdr3_nt: TGTGCCATCGGGACAGGGGAATGGAACTATGGCTACACCTTC
cdr3_aa: CAIGTGEWNYGYTF

v_call: TRBV7-3
clone_size: NA
j_call: TRBJ2-2
d_call: NA
cdr3_nt: TGTGCCAGCAGCTTAGTAGGGGTTGTTGACGGGGAGCTGTTTTTT
cdr3_aa: CASSLVGVVDGELFF

v_call: TRBV7-8
clone_size: NA
j_call: TRBJ1-1
d_call: NA
cdr3_nt: TGTGCCAGCAGCCCCCTGGTAGCGGGAGGCACTGAAGCTTTCTTT
cdr3_aa: CASSPLVAGGTEAFF

v_call: TRBV4-1
clone_size: NA
j_call: TRBJ2-7
d_call: NA
cdr3_nt: TGCGCCAGCAGCCATCACCTAACCTACGAGCAGTACTTC
cdr3_aa: CASSHHLTYEQYF

v_call: TRBV5-1
clone_size: NA
j_call: TRBJ1-1
d_call: NA
cdr3_nt: TGCGCCAGCAGCTTGGGTGGCAGGGAAAATGAAGCTTTCTTT
cdr3_aa: CASSLGGRENEAFF

v_call: TRBV15
clone_size: NA
j_call: TRBJ2-1
d_call: TRBD2
cdr3_nt: TGTGCCACCAGCAGGGAGGGAGGGCTCAACAATGAGCAGTTCTTC
cdr3_aa: CATSREGGLNNEQFF

v_call: TRBV27
clone_size: NA
j_call: TRBJ2-5
d_call: TRBD1
cdr3_nt: TGTGCCAGCAGTTTAAGGGACCACAGGGGCCGCGAGGAGACCCAGTACTTC
cdr3_aa: CASSLRDHRGREETQYF

v_call: TRBV10-3
clone_size: NA
j_call: TRBJ1-5
d_call: NA
cdr3_nt: TGTGCCATCAGCGGCAGGGTAGCGGCCCAGCCCCAGCATTTT
cdr3_aa: CAISGRVAAQPQHF

v_call: TRBV29-1
clone_size: NA
j_call: TRBJ2-1
d_call: TRBD1
cdr3_nt: TGCAGCGCGGACAGGTACAATGAGCAGTTCTTC
cdr3_aa: CSADRYNEQFF

v_call: TRBV7-2
clone_size: NA
j_call: TRBJ2-3
d_call: TRBD1
cdr3_nt: TGTGCCTATGGACAGGGTACAGATACGCAGTATTTT
cdr3_aa: CAYGQGTDTQYF

v_call: TRBV5-4
clone_size: NA
j_call: TRBJ1-4
d_call: NA
cdr3_nt: TGTGCCAGCAGCTTCCGGAATGAAAAACTGTTTTTT
cdr3_aa: CASSFRNEKLFF

v_call: TRBV10-3
clone_size: NA
j_call: TRBJ2-3
d_call: TRBD2
cdr3_nt: TGTGCCATCCTTGAGCGGGGCGGAAGCACAGATACGCAGTATTTT
cdr3_aa: CAILERGGSTDTQYF

v_call: TRBV19
clone_size: NA
j_call: TRBJ2-1
d_call: TRBD2
cdr3_nt: TGTGCCAGTAGTCCGACTAGCGGGGGGGCACTAAAACCCAATGAGCAGTTCTTC
cdr3_aa: CASSPTSGGALKPNEQFF

v_call: TRBV7-2
clone_size: NA
j_call: TRBJ1-2
d_call: NA
cdr3_nt: TGTGCCAGCGCGCGGGGAGGTTTAAACTATGGCTACACCTTC
cdr3_aa: CASARGGLNYGYTF

v_call: TRBV30
clone_size: NA
j_call: TRBJ1-3
d_call: NA
cdr3_nt: TGTGCCTGGAGTCGACAAACCACTGGAAACACCATATATTTT
cdr3_aa: CAWSRQTTGNTIYF

v_call: TRBV4-2
clone_size: NA
j_call: TRBJ2-2
d_call: TRBD2
cdr3_nt: TGTGCCAGCAGCCAATCACTAGCGGGGGAATTTACCGGGGAGCTGTTTTTT
cdr3_aa: CASSQSLAGEFTGELFF

v_call: TRBV9
clone_size: NA
j_call: TRBJ2-3
d_call: TRBD2
cdr3_nt: TGTGCCAGCAGCGTATCTTTCGAGGGTCAGCGGGGGGGCCCAGATACGCAGTATTTT
cdr3_aa: CASSVSFEGQRGGPDTQYF

v_call: TRBV5-1
clone_size: NA
j_call: TRBJ2-2
d_call: NA
cdr3_nt: TGCGCCAGCAGCTTGGCCAGGGAATTGGCCGGGGAGCTGTTTTTT
cdr3_aa: CASSLARELAGELFF

v_call: TRBV30
clone_size: NA
j_call: TRBJ1-2
d_call: NA
cdr3_nt: TGTGCCTGGAGTGTACTACGGAGAAACTATGGCTACACCTTC
cdr3_aa: CAWSVLRRNYGYTF

v_call: TRBV6-1
clone_size: NA
j_call: TRBJ2-5
d_call: NA
cdr3_nt: TGTGCCAGCGCCAGGGAAGAGACCCAGTACTTC
cdr3_aa: CASAREETQYF

v_call: TRBV7-9
clone_size: NA
j_call: TRBJ2-3
d_call: TRBD2
cdr3_nt: TGTGCCAGCAGCTTGGCTAGCGGGGGAGCAGATACGCAGTATTTT
cdr3_aa: CASSLASGGADTQYF

v_call: TRBV6-1
clone_size: NA
j_call: TRBJ1-2
d_call: TRBD1
cdr3_nt: TGTGCCAGCAGTGCAGCCGGGACAGAAAATGGCTACACCTTC
cdr3_aa: CASSAAGTENGYTF